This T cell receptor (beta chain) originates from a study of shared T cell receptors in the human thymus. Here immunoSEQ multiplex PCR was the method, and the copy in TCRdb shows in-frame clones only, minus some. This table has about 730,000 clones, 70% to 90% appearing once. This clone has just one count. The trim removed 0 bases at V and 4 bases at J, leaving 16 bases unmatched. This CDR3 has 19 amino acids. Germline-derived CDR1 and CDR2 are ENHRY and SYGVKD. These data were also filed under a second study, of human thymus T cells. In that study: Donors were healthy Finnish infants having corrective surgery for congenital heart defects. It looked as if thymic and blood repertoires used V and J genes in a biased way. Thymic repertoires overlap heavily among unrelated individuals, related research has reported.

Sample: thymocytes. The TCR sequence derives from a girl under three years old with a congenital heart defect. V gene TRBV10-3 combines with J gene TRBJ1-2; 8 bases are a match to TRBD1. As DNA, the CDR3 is TGTGCCATCAGTGAGTCTATACAGGACAGGGAACGCGGCATCTATGGCTACACCTTC. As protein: CAISESIQDRERGIYGYTF.